Below, 29 T cell receptor beta chains from the same sample are listed, as sequenced in a study of blood T cells in healthy people across ages. Sample-barcoded 5' priming and a J-beta primer mix drove a second PCR of about 6 to 11 cycles. TCRdb processed the 5' RACE reads anew with MiXCR; each CDR3 protein has one entry. The sample holds approximately 830,000 distinct CDR3 sequences, roughly 60% seen once. Sequences were obtained from blood. The origin of the receptors is a man between 25 and 39 years old in good health.

Only a few counts were recorded for this clonotype. The CDR3 is CNAPPGGRNYGYTF. CDR3 nucleotides: TGCAACGCGCCCCCGGGGGGGCGAAACTATGGCTACACCTTC. The chain is built from TRBV20-1 and TRBJ1-2; TRBD1 is a possible D gene (6 bases). CDR1 and CDR2 (germline): DFQATT, SNEGSKA (reference sequence). The length of the CDR3 is 14 residues.

CDR3 DNA sequence: TGTGCCAGCAGCTCGGATAGGGGGGGGCCGAGTAGCACAGATACGCAGTATTTT. Protein: CASSSDRGGPSSTDTQYF. V gene TRBV5-5 combines with J gene TRBJ2-3; D perhaps matches TRBD2 (7 bases). V was cut by 3 bases and J by 0 bases, with 20 bases left in between. This CDR3 region has 18 residues. CDR1 and CDR2 from the germline V gene are SGHKS and YYEKEE (reference sequence).

The chain employs TRBV27 and TRBJ2-7, with a possible D match to TRBD2 (5 bases). The V gene's germline CDR1 is MNHEY and CDR2 SMNVEV (reference sequence). V dropped 4 bases and J dropped 2 bases, with 12 bases sitting between them. The CDR3 is made up of 14 amino acids. CDR3: CASSSYGLTYEQYF. CDR3 in DNA: TGTGCCAGCAGTTCCTACGGACTTACCTACGAGCAGTACTTC.

J is TRBJ2-1 and V is TRBV29-1; weak D call: TRBD1 (6 bases). From germline, CDR1 is SQVTM and CDR2 ANQGSEA. The CDR3 runs to 12 residues. With 4 bases removed from V and 8 bases from J, the gap between germline ends came to 12 bases. The CDR3 DNA is TGCAGCGTTGGTGACAGGCCAGATGAGCAGTTCTTC. Its translation: CSVGDRPDEQFF.

The rearrangement links TRBV3-1 to TRBJ1-1, with no clear D. The CDR3 has 15 residues. In germline, CDR1 is LGHDT, CDR2 YNNKEL (reference sequence). Trimming shortened V by 3 bases and J by 0 bases, and 11 bases separated the two germline ends. CDR3 DNA sequence: TGTGCCAGCAGCCAGGCGGGGTACTTGAACACTGAAGCTTTCTTT. Its translation: CASSQAGYLNTEAFF.

The J gene is TRBJ1-4, the V gene TRBV6-5; 7 positions match TRBD1. V lost 6 bases to trimming and J lost 7 bases; unmatched junction nucleotides: 2. The germline V gene has CDR1 MNHEY and CDR2 SVGAGI. The CDR3 totals 12 residues. CDR3 DNA sequence: TGTGCCAGCAGGCAGGGGGTTGAAAAACTGTTTTTT. This sequence encodes CASRQGVEKLFF.

This clonotype was observed once. The chain is built from TRBV11-1 and TRBJ1-2; 7 nucleotides line up with TRBD1. Trimming took 5 bases from V and 4 from J; bases not matched to a gene: 4. The germline V gene encodes CDR1 SGHAT and CDR2 FQDESV (reference sequence). This CDR3 has 13 residues. Here the CDR3 reads CASSEQGLYGYTF. CDR3 DNA: TGTGCCAGCAGCGAACAGGGGCTCTATGGCTACACCTTC.

The chain recombines TRBV5-1 with TRBJ2-7; D possibly corresponds to TRBD1 (6 bases). CDR1 SGHRS and CDR2 YFSETQ come from the germline V gene. Trimming stripped 0 bases from V and 5 bases from J, with 12 bases between. The CDR3 length is 14 residues. The CDR3 DNA reads TGCGCCAGCAGCTTGGCCCGGCAGGGGAACGAGCAGTACTTC. Its translation: CASSLARQGNEQYF.

V and J are TRBV20-1 and TRBJ1-5; D gene ambiguous. Between the trimmed V and J ends, which lost 2 bases and 1 base, there was a span of 9 bases. From germline, CDR1 is DFQATT and CDR2 SNEGSKA (reference sequence). The CDR3 has 14 residues. CDR3 bases: TGCAGTGCTAGATCCCACTTGAGCAATCAGCCCCAGCATTTT. This codes for CSARSHLSNQPQHF.

Concerning this clonotype: A much larger clone lies one base from this, so it may be a read error. The genes are TRBV12-3 or TRBV12-4 and TRBJ1-2; no reliable D call. The ends were cut back, 11 bases at V and 5 bases at J, with 12 bases in the middle. CDR3 length: 11 amino acids. CDR3 DNA sequence: TGTGCCGGCACCGATGGATATGGCTACACCTTC. Translation: CAGTDGYGYTF.

This clonotype was observed a few times. CDR3 DNA sequence: TGTGCCAGCAGTTACGGCAGGGGTATTACGCAGGAGCAGTACTTC. Amino acids: CASSYGRGITQEQYF. This sequence joins TRBV6-5 and TRBJ2-7; tentative D call: TRBD1 (6 bases). Germline values: CDR1 MNHEY, CDR2 SVGAGI. With 2 bases removed from V and 7 bases from J, the gap between germline ends came to 18 bases. The CDR3 covers 15 residues.

This clonotype was found many times. The CDR3 DNA follows: TGTGCCAGCAGACGACAGGGCAAAGATACGCAGTATTTT. This sequence encodes CASRRQGKDTQYF. The rearrangement uses TRBV3-1 and TRBJ2-3; the match to TRBD1 covers 7 bases. V lost 6 bases and J lost 5; bases outside the gene matches: 5. This CDR3 has 13 amino acids. Germline CDR1 is LGHDT and CDR2 is YNNKEL (reference sequence).

A few counts support this clonotype. The chain links TRBV12-3 or TRBV12-4 to TRBJ2-5, with 8 bases identical to TRBD2. There are 15 residues in the CDR3. The V segment lost 3 bases and the J segment 1 base; nucleotides outside the gene matches: 4. This CDR3 reads CASSFRRGAQETQYF. The CDR3 nucleotides are TGTGCCAGCAGTTTTCGGCGGGGGGCCCAAGAGACCCAGTACTTC.

In DNA form, the CDR3 reads TGTGCCAGCAGCGTATACGGAGGGGGCTACACCTTC. Protein sequence: CASSVYGGGYTF. This rearrangement joins TRBV9 to TRBJ1-2; no clear D gene. CDR3 length: 12 residues. Germline V gene lookup returns CDR1 SGDLS and CDR2 YYNGEE. Trimming left V 1 base short and J 8 bases short, with 9 bases between.

The gene calls are TRBV11-2 and TRBJ2-7; TRBD1 agrees at 8 bases. CDR1 is SGHAT, CDR2 FQNNGV, per germline. CDR3 length equals 16 residues. Germline trimming cut 4 bases from V and 3 bases from J; bases unmatched to any gene: 11. CDR3 in DNA: TGTGCCAGCAGCTCTGCCGGGGCAGGACAGGGCTACGAGCAGTACTTC. Its protein product is CASSSAGAGQGYEQYF.

The count of this clonotype is one. The chain employs TRBV12-3 or TRBV12-4 and TRBJ2-5, with D possibly called TRBD1 or TRBD2 (5 bases each). The germline V and J ends were trimmed by 8 bases and 5 bases, with 12 bases remaining between them. CDR3 length: 12 amino acids. This CDR3 is CASGTAGETQYF. The CDR3 DNA follows: TGTGCCAGCGGGACCGCAGGGGAGACCCAGTACTTC.

V gene TRBV27 combines with J gene TRBJ2-7; D is possibly TRBD2 (6 bases). V shed 7 bases and J shed 3 bases, with 19 bases lying between them. From germline, CDR1 is MNHEY and CDR2 SMNVEV (reference sequence). This CDR3 is built from 15 residues. The CDR3 protein is CASTTRVGGLYEQYF. In DNA, the CDR3 is TGTGCCAGCACCACTCGGGTGGGGGGACTCTACGAGCAGTACTTC.

There are a few counts of this clonotype. The chain carries TRBV12-3 or TRBV12-4 and TRBJ2-3; 7 bases are a match to TRBD2. The V segment lost 8 bases and the J segment 11 bases; nucleotides outside the gene matches: 10. The CDR3 runs to 12 residues. The CDR3 DNA follows: TGTGCCAGCGGCATACGGGGGGTGGTGCAGTATTTT. It specifies CASGIRGVVQYF.

V gene TRBV15 combines with J gene TRBJ2-7; tentative D call: TRBD1 (5 bases). The CDR3 consists of 13 residues. Germline CDR1 and CDR2: LNHNV and YYDKDF (reference sequence). V lost 5 bases to trimming and J lost 1 base, with 9 bases between them. CDR3 nucleotides: TGTGCCACCAGCGTCGACAGATCCTACGAGCAGTACTTC. The encoded protein is CATSVDRSYEQYF. The full variable domain, in which reference TRBV15 and TRBJ2-7 provide the parts outside the CDR3, is DAMVIQNPRYQVTQFGKPVTLSCSQTLNHNVMYWYQQKSSQAPKLLFHYYDKDFNNEADTPDNFQSRRPNTSFCFLDIRSPGLGDTAMYLCATSVDRSYEQYFGPGTRLTVT.

The chain uses TRBV4-3 and TRBJ2-3; either TRBD1 or TRBD2 may fit D (6 bases each). Per germline, CDR1 LGHNA and CDR2 YSLEER. This CDR3 region has 18 residues. V dropped 4 bases and J dropped 2 bases, with 22 bases sitting between them. CDR3 sequence: CASSPQPGGHPSTDTQYF. The CDR3 DNA reads TGCGCCAGCAGCCCACAGCCCGGGGGACACCCATCCACAGATACGCAGTATTTT.

The rearrangement uses TRBV20-1 and TRBJ1-2; 8 bases are shared with TRBD1. V lost 0 bases, J lost 0 bases, and 9 bases stayed unmatched. The CDR3 consists of 17 residues. Germline V lookup: CDR1 DFQATT, CDR2 SNEGSKA (reference sequence). CDR3 sequence: CSARDAQGAPPNYGYTF. CDR3 DNA: TGCAGTGCTAGAGATGCCCAGGGGGCCCCTCCTAACTATGGCTACACCTTC.

The V gene is TRBV4-2, the J gene TRBJ1-1, with TRBD1 matching 7 bases. Germline V gives CDR1 LGHNA, CDR2 YNFKEQ. The CDR3 contains 13 residues. V lost 1 base and J lost 13; bases outside the gene matches: 9. CDR3: CASSQVGTDDVFF. The CDR3 nucleotides are TGTGCCAGCAGCCAAGTGGGGACAGATGATGTTTTCTTT.

V usage is TRBV6-5 and J usage is TRBJ2-1; 9 bases align to TRBD1. Germline V gene sequence: CDR1 MNHEY, CDR2 SVGAGI. The CDR3 has 17 amino acids. With 4 bases clipped from V and 0 bases from J, the junction kept 7 bases outside the gene matches. DNA of the CDR3: TGTGCCAGCAGTTCCTTGGGACAGGGTAGCTCCTACAATGAGCAGTTCTTC. The encoded protein is CASSSLGQGSSYNEQFF.

This clonotype was picked up a small number of times. The chain has TRBV7-3 and TRBJ2-6, with D hard to call. The V end lost 4 bases, the J end lost 0 bases, and 10 bases lay between the germline ends. Germline values: CDR1 SGHTA, CDR2 FQGTGA. This CDR3 spans 16 amino acids. The CDR3 loop is CASSYLLGSGANVLTF. Written as DNA, the CDR3 is TGTGCCAGCAGCTACCTGTTGGGCTCTGGGGCCAACGTCCTGACTTTC.

This clonotype was counted a few times. The CDR3: CSGQGFDTQYF. DNA of the CDR3: TGCAGCGGCCAGGGTTTCGATACGCAGTATTTT. The gene calls are TRBV29-1 and TRBJ2-3; possible D gene TRBD1, 5 bases. CDR1 is SQVTM and CDR2 is ANQGSEA in the germline V gene. The CDR3 covers 11 residues. Trimming took off 7 bases at V and 6 bases at J, with 11 bases between the two ends.

The chain recombines TRBV6-5 with TRBJ2-1; D remains unclear. V was cut by 6 bases and J by 7 bases, with 7 bases left in between. This CDR3 is 11 amino acids long. Germline CDR1 is MNHEY and CDR2 is SVGAGI. CDR3 sequence (DNA): TGTGCCAGCAGCCGCTTTAATGAGCAGTTCTTC. Translation: CASSRFNEQFF.

In this sample, this clonotype turned up once. The V gene is TRBV6-5, the J gene TRBJ2-7; possibly TRBD2 for D (6 bases). The J call is doubtful: the DNA matches TRBJ2-5 better. This CDR3 has 11 residues. CDR1 MNHEY and CDR2 SVGAGI come from the germline V gene. CDR3 in DNA: TGTGCCAGCATTCTCGGGGGGACCCAGTACTTC. Protein sequence: CASILGGTQYF.

The J gene is TRBJ2-1, the V gene TRBV7-3; the match to TRBD1 covers 8 bases. This CDR3 has 15 residues. Trimming removed 5 bases from V and 6 bases from J; junction bases left unmatched: 9. Germline lookup yields CDR1 SGHTA and CDR2 FQGTGA. CDR3 DNA sequence: TGTGCCAGCAGCCTTGGGACAGGACTGGGCAATGAGCAGTTCTTC. The encoded protein is CASSLGTGLGNEQFF.

V gene TRBV15 combines with J gene TRBJ2-1; D not certain. The CDR3 contains 13 residues. Trimming removed 0 bases at V and 11 bases at J, with 11 bases between. Looked up from germline, CDR1 is LNHNV and CDR2 is YYDKDF (reference sequence). The CDR3 sequence: CATSRDHGNKQFF. The CDR3 bases are TGTGCCACCAGCAGAGATCATGGTAATAAGCAGTTCTTC.